This passage covers 5 T cell receptor beta chains from one sample sequenced in a study of blood T cell repertoires in COVID-19. Some clones are missing from TCRdb's copy, which holds only in-frame ones; the method was immunoSEQ multiplex PCR. The sample shows some 300,000 clones, about 90% of them seen only once. Source material: peripheral blood. Source of these receptors: a woman aged 45-65 years with COVID-19, enrolled during active disease.

As for this clone: The sample holds other DNA sequences that translate to the same CDR3. The V and J genes are TRBV10-3 and TRBJ2-1, with 10 positions matching TRBD1. Germline values: CDR1 ENHRY, CDR2 SYGVKD. The V segment lost 4 bases and the J segment 2 bases; nucleotides outside the gene matches: 2. The CDR3 extends over 15 amino acids. Here the CDR3 reads CAISGQGAPYNEQFF. As DNA, the CDR3 is TGTGCCATCAGTGGACAGGGGGCGCCCTACAATGAGCAGTTCTTC.

This clone was seen a single time. The V call is TRBV18, the J call TRBJ2-7, with TRBD2 identical over 8 bases. The CDR3 sequence is 15 residues long. Germline V gene sequence: CDR1 KGHSH, CDR2 LQKENI. Unmatched junction bases numbered 16, after V lost 9 bases and J lost 6 bases. CDR3 in amino acids: CASSGRTGLEGEQYF. For the CDR3, the DNA is TGTGCCAGTTCAGGACGAACGGGACTAGAGGGCGAGCAGTACTTC.

The V and J genes are TRBV10-3 and TRBJ1-2; 9 bases line up with TRBD1. Germline V gene data show CDR1 as ENHRY and CDR2 as SYGVKD. The junction had 5 bases not matched to a gene; V was cut back by 2 bases and J by 7 bases. This CDR3 is built from 14 residues. CDR3 bases: TGTGCCATCAGTGAGGGGGACAGGGTGGCTGGCTACACCTTC. Its protein product is CAISEGDRVAGYTF.

The V and J genes are TRBV5-4 and TRBJ2-5; 7 bases agree with TRBD1. There are 14 residues in the CDR3. J lost 0 bases, V lost 4 bases, and 3 bases had no gene match. CDR1 and CDR2 (germline): SGHNT, YYREEE (reference sequence). In DNA form, the CDR3 reads TGTGCCAGCAGCCGGGACAGCAACCAAGAGACCCAGTACTTC. As protein: CASSRDSNQETQYF. Full variable domain (remainder filled in from reference TRBV5-4 and TRBJ2-5): ETGVTQSPTHLIKTRGQQVTLRCSSQSGHNTVSWYQQALGQGPQFIFQYYREEENGRGNFPPRFSGLQFPNYSSELNVNALELDDSALYLCASSRDSNQETQYFGPGTRLLVL.

The J gene is TRBJ2-7, the V gene TRBV5-6; 8 nucleotides agree with TRBD2. The CDR3 totals 14 residues. V lost 5 bases to trimming and J lost 6 bases; unmatched junction nucleotides: 10. Germline assignment: CDR1 SGHDT and CDR2 YYEEEE. The CDR3 protein is CASRKPGLGLEQYF. The CDR3 DNA is TGTGCCAGCAGGAAGCCGGGACTAGGGCTCGAGCAGTACTTC.